The 21 T cell receptor beta chains given below trace back to one sample, sequenced in a study of blood T cell repertoires in COVID-19 (dated by TCRdb to 2020 to 2022). Libraries were constructed by the immunoSEQ multiplex PCR assay. The clones in this table, taken by TCRdb from immuneACCESS, are in-frame only. Not every clone is retained; where verified, under half of the shortfall comes from an unresolved V gene, and the cause of the rest is unknown. Counted in this sample were over 70,000 clones; approximately 93% of them appeared once. 2.5% to 3% of the sample is held by the ten biggest clonotypes. The sample comprised peripheral blood. The receptors here all came from a man over 45 with COVID-19, enrolled during active disease.

J is TRBJ2-2 and V is TRBV5-1; 7 nucleotides agree with TRBD1. Trimming took 5 bases from V and 0 from J; bases not matched to a gene: 7. The CDR3 runs to 16 residues. The germline V gene has CDR1 SGHRS and CDR2 YFSETQ. Here the CDR3 reads CASRPSGTANTGELFF. The CDR3 coding sequence is TGCGCCAGCAGGCCATCCGGGACAGCGAACACCGGGGAGCTGTTTTTT. The full variable domain, its missing parts supplied by reference TRBV5-1 and TRBJ2-2, is KAGVTQTPRYLIKTRGQQVTLSCSPISGHRSVSWYQQTPGQGLQFLFEYFSETQRNKGNFPGRFSGRQFSNSRSEMNVSTLELGDSALYLCASRPSGTANTGELFFGEGSRLTVL.

This chain links TRBV3-1 (or the pseudogene TRBV3-2) with TRBJ2-1, with 7 bases matching TRBD2. Unmatched junction bases numbered 11, after V lost 7 bases and J lost 2 bases. The V gene's germline CDR1 is LGHDT and CDR2 YNNKEL (reference sequence). This CDR3 contains 16 residues. The CDR3 DNA follows: TGTGCCAGCACCTCCGGGGGGAGCGGGACCTACAATGAGCAGTTCTTC. Its translation is CASTSGGSGTYNEQFF.

The chain carries TRBV9 and TRBJ2-1; 9 positions agree with TRBD1. The CDR3 is 14 amino acids. The ends lost 4 bases at V and 8 bases at J; junction bases unmatched: 7. The germline CDR1 and CDR2 sequences are SGDLS and YYNGEE. The CDR3 is CASSRGQGFDEQFF. In DNA, the CDR3 is TGTGCCAGCAGCAGGGGACAGGGTTTCGATGAGCAGTTCTTC.

This clone was counted a single time. DNA for the CDR3: TGTGCCAGCAGTTTCGGGGAAGGAAACACCATATATTTT. This sequence encodes CASSFGEGNTIYF. J is TRBJ1-3 and V is TRBV12-3 or TRBV12-4; the D is unclear. The CDR3 runs 13 residues. V was trimmed by 3 bases and J by 4 bases, leaving 7 bases between them.

The CDR3 region is CASSQGTAGEKLFF. The CDR3 region has the DNA TGTGCCAGCAGCCAAGGGACAGCCGGGGAAAAACTGTTTTTT. The V gene is TRBV3-1 (or the pseudogene TRBV3-2), the J gene TRBJ1-4, with a weak D call TRBD1 (6 bases). The V end lost 1 base, the J end lost 8 bases, and 11 bases lay between the germline ends. The CDR3 has 14 residues. Germline CDR1 is LGHDT and CDR2 is YNNKEL (reference sequence).

The CDR3 nucleotides read TGTGCCAGTAGTATCCCCGGGGAGACCCAGTACTTC. Its protein product is CASSIPGETQYF. The V and J genes are TRBV19 and TRBJ2-5; the D is unclear. Germline V gives CDR1 LNHDA, CDR2 SQIVND (reference sequence). This CDR3 is 12 amino acids long. Trimming took 3 bases from V and 5 from J, leaving 7 bases between them.

The chain couples TRBV5-6 to TRBJ2-7; no definite D call. V was cut by 0 bases and J by 2 bases, with 6 bases left in between. CDR1 is SGHDT and CDR2 is YYEEEE in the germline V gene. The CDR3 length is 13 residues. CDR3 nucleotide sequence: TGTGCCAGCAGCTTGGAACATCCCTACGAGCAGTACTTC. Protein: CASSLEHPYEQYF.

In this sample, this clone turned up once. The CDR3 reads CASGKTGRANEQFF. CDR3 DNA sequence: TGTGCCAGCGGAAAGACAGGGCGGGCTAATGAGCAGTTCTTC. The genes are TRBV5-4 and TRBJ2-1; 7 nucleotides line up with TRBD1. The germline gives CDR1 SGHNT, CDR2 YYREEE (reference sequence). This CDR3 is built from 14 residues. With V trimmed by 7 bases and J by 7 bases, 11 bases remained unmatched.

CDR3 sequence reads: CSVEIRGWDTEAFF. The DNA of the CDR3 is TGCAGCGTTGAGATCAGGGGGTGGGACACTGAAGCTTTCTTT. The rearrangement joins TRBV29-1 to TRBJ1-1; the match to TRBD1 covers 7 bases. Trimming removed 3 bases from V and 3 bases from J; junction bases left unmatched: 7. The CDR3 totals 14 residues. The germline CDR1 and CDR2 sequences are SQVTM and ANQGSEA.

This clone was seen more than once but under ten times. The chain has TRBV2 and TRBJ2-7, with TRBD2 matching over 7 bases. After removal of 10 bases from V and 3 bases from J, the junction contained 12 bases not matched to a gene. Germline CDR1 is SNHLY and CDR2 is FYNNEI. The CDR3 is 14 residues long. CDR3 amino acids: CATRGSAGVYEQYF. The DNA of the CDR3 is TGTGCCACCCGCGGTAGTGCGGGAGTCTACGAGCAGTACTTC.

V and J are TRBV27 and TRBJ2-1; D possibly corresponds to TRBD2 (6 bases). The CDR3 length is 17 residues. Germline V gene sequence: CDR1 MNHEY, CDR2 SMNVEV (reference sequence). The V gene lost 2 bases and the J gene lost 4 bases, with 18 bases spanning the gap. CDR3: CASSLSSLAPKYNEQFF. As DNA, the CDR3 is TGTGCCAGCAGTTTAAGCTCCCTAGCGCCTAAATACAATGAGCAGTTCTTC.

The chain couples TRBV30 to TRBJ2-2; TRBD1 might be the D (5 bases). Germline V gene sequence: CDR1 GTSNPN, CDR2 SVGIG (reference sequence). The V end was cut by 3 bases, the J end by 7 bases, with 15 bases between. The CDR3 totals 14 residues. CDR3 nucleotide sequence: TGTGCCTGGAGACCAGGGCAGTCAAGCGGGGAGCTGTTTTTT. This encodes CAWRPGQSSGELFF.

Comments on this clone: The junction departs from germline at one end; a sequencing error may be responsible. The chain has TRBV30 and TRBJ2-1; 9 bases match TRBD2. Germline V lookup: CDR1 GTSNPN, CDR2 SVGIG (reference sequence). The length of the CDR3 is 14 residues. CDR3 protein: CAWNKREVYTEQFF. In nucleotides, the CDR3 is TGTGCCTGGAATAAGCGGGAGGTTTACACTGAGCAGTTCTTC.

The rearrangement uses TRBV3-1 (or the pseudogene TRBV3-2) and TRBJ2-2; 8 bases map to TRBD2. V gave up 6 bases and J gave up 0 bases; unmatched junction bases: 9. CDR1 and CDR2 from the germline V gene are LGHDT and YNNKEL (reference sequence). The CDR3 runs to 17 residues. The CDR3 loop is CASSPVTSASNTGELFF. The CDR3 nucleotides read TGTGCCAGCAGTCCCGTGACTAGCGCGTCGAACACCGGGGAGCTGTTTTTT.

The V call is TRBV19, the J call TRBJ2-1, with 8 bases identical to TRBD2. Germline values: CDR1 LNHDA, CDR2 SQIVND (reference sequence). The J segment lost 9 bases and the V segment lost 9 bases, leaving 10 bases of the junction unmatched. The CDR3 length is 13 residues. In nucleotides, the CDR3 is TGTGCCAGCGGGACTAGTTTCGAAGCTGAGCAGTTCTTC. Amino acid sequence: CASGTSFEAEQFF.

The chain combines TRBV18 with TRBJ2-2, with a possible D match to TRBD2 (5 bases). Between the trimmed V and J ends, which lost 2 bases and 5 bases, there was a span of 12 bases. Germline V gives CDR1 KGHSH, CDR2 LQKENI. The CDR3 loop spans 15 amino acids. The CDR3 region is CASSPSGLGTGELFF. As DNA, the CDR3 is TGTGCCAGCTCACCATCGGGATTGGGGACCGGGGAGCTGTTTTTT.

This sequence joins TRBV2 and TRBJ2-5; 7 bases fit TRBD1. Germline V gene data show CDR1 as SNHLY and CDR2 as FYNNEI. This CDR3 region has 15 residues. J was trimmed by 5 bases and V by 1 base; bases with no gene match: 7. The CDR3 DNA is TGTGCCAGCAGTGAAGACGACAGGGATTCGGAGACCCAGTACTTC. This encodes CASSEDDRDSETQYF.

V usage is TRBV28 and J usage is TRBJ2-5; 13 nucleotides line up with TRBD2. Germline V CDR1 and CDR2: MDHEN, SYDVKM. CDR3 length: 15 residues. V dropped 5 bases and J dropped 5; count of bases not matched to a gene: 5. CDR3: CASSRRTSGGETQYF. The CDR3 DNA follows: TGTGCCAGCAGTCGACGGACTAGCGGGGGCGAGACCCAGTACTTC.

This chain joins TRBV27 and TRBJ2-5; TRBD1 aligns across 7 bases. After removal of 7 bases from V and 2 bases from J, the junction contained 7 bases not matched to a gene. CDR3 length equals 14 residues. Germline V gene sequence: CDR1 MNHEY, CDR2 SMNVEV (reference sequence). The CDR3 protein is CASKKGALQETQYF. The CDR3 DNA reads TGTGCCAGCAAGAAGGGGGCCCTTCAAGAGACCCAGTACTTC.

This chain connects TRBV24-1 to TRBJ2-6, with D possibly matching TRBD2 (6 bases). CDR1 and CDR2 from the germline V gene are KGHDR and SFDVKD. Trimming took off 0 bases at V and 2 bases at J, with 13 bases between the two ends. The CDR3 totals 18 residues. The chain's CDR3 is CATSDLIPGETGANVLTF. DNA of the CDR3: TGTGCCACCAGTGATTTGATTCCGGGGGAAACTGGGGCCAACGTCCTGACTTTC.

The chain is built from TRBV28 and TRBJ1-4, with 10 bases aligning to TRBD1. Germline assignment: CDR1 MDHEN and CDR2 SYDVKM. Trimming at V came to 4 bases and at J to 7 bases, leaving 6 bases not matched to a gene. The length of the CDR3 is 15 residues. The chain's CDR3 is CASSSPGTGVEKLFF. In nucleotides, the CDR3 is TGTGCCAGCAGTTCCCCAGGGACAGGGGTTGAAAAACTGTTTTTT. Drawing the rest from reference TRBV28 and TRBJ1-4, the complete variable domain is DVKVTQSSRYLVKRTGEKVFLECVQDMDHENMFWYRQDPGLGLRLIYFSYDVKMKEKGDIPEGYSVSREKKERFSLILESASTNQTSMYLCASSSPGTGVEKLFFGSGTQLSVL.